The next 31 T cell receptor beta chains were all read from a single sample in a study of identical twins. Via MiXCR, TCRdb re-called the 5' RACE reads, giving one row per CDR3 protein. The sample consists of over 600,000 distinct CDR3 sequences, less than 25% of them appearing once. The sample was also reused in another study, on T cells expressing NK-cell markers.

Sequencing was performed on PBMCs. These receptors all come from a woman in her late teens or twenties in good health.

This clonotype showed up many times. This sequence joins TRBV5-1 and TRBJ2-1; no clear D gene. Germline CDR1 and CDR2: SGHRS and YFSETQ. The ends were cut back, 0 bases at V and 4 bases at J, with 11 bases in the middle. The CDR3 extends over 15 amino acids. CDR3 amino acids: CASSLALSSYNEQFF. The CDR3 nucleotides are TGCGCCAGCAGCTTGGCCCTTTCCAGTTACAATGAGCAGTTCTTC.

This clonotype came up a few times. The V gene is TRBV29-1, the J gene TRBJ1-2; 7 bases map to TRBD1. V dropped 6 bases and J dropped 3; count of bases not matched to a gene: 16. The CDR3 contains 16 residues. The germline CDR1 and CDR2 sequences are SQVTM and ANQGSEA. CDR3 protein: CSVGITGAIGDYGYTF. The CDR3 coding sequence is TGCAGCGTGGGAATTACAGGGGCGATAGGAGACTATGGCTACACCTTC.

This clonotype was counted a few times. The genes are TRBV6-1 and TRBJ1-5; the match to TRBD1 covers 10 bases. The CDR3 has 17 amino acids. In germline, CDR1 is MNHNS, CDR2 SASEGT. J was trimmed by 2 bases and V by 6 bases; bases with no gene match: 10. CDR3 sequence reads: CASRRQGAMVGNQPQHF. CDR3 nucleotide sequence: TGTGCCAGCAGAAGACAGGGGGCTATGGTCGGCAATCAGCCCCAGCATTTT.

The sample holds many counts of this clonotype. V is TRBV7-2 and J is TRBJ2-7; D is perhaps TRBD2 (6 bases). CDR1 is SGHTA and CDR2 is FQGNSA in the germline V gene. The CDR3 length is 13 residues. The V end was cut by 5 bases, the J end by 7 bases, with 15 bases between. CDR3 residues: CASSPGLLREQYF. CDR3 DNA sequence: TGTGCCAGCAGCCCGGGACTTTTGCGAGAGCAGTACTTC. Combining the CDR3 with reference TRBV7-2 and TRBJ2-7 gives the whole variable domain GAGVSQSPSNKVTEKGKDVELRCDPISGHTALYWYRQSLGQGLEFLIYFQGNSAPDKSGLPSDRFSAERTGGSVSTLTIQRTQQEDSAVYLCASSPGLLREQYFGPGTRLTVT.

This clonotype was detected only a few times. This sequence joins TRBV7-3 and TRBJ2-3, with D maybe TRBD2 (6 bases). The CDR3 spans 15 residues. The V end was cut by 4 bases, the J end by 0 bases, with 11 bases between. CDR1 is SGHTA and CDR2 is FQGTGA in the germline V gene. Written as DNA, the CDR3 is TGTGCCAGCAGCTGGCGGGACTCGAGCACAGATACGCAGTATTTT. It encodes CASSWRDSSTDTQYF. Using reference TRBV7-3 and TRBJ2-3 for the parts outside the CDR3, the full variable domain is GAGVSQTPSNKVTEKGKYVELRCDPISGHTALYWYRQSLGQGPEFLIYFQGTGAADDSGLPNDRFFAVRPEGSVSTLKIQRTERGDSAVYLCASSWRDSSTDTQYFGPGTRLTVL.

This clonotype was observed a few times. The V gene is TRBV27, the J gene TRBJ2-7; 7 bases line up with TRBD2. This CDR3 is built from 15 residues. Looked up from germline, CDR1 is MNHEY and CDR2 is SMNVEV (reference sequence). Trimming cost V 5 bases and J 10 bases; bases outside gene matches: 17. CDR3 nucleotide sequence: TGTGCCAGCAGTCCGTCTACTAGCGTCCCGCACAATCAGTACTTC. Protein sequence: CASSPSTSVPHNQYF.

The chain carries TRBV2 and TRBJ1-6; D may be TRBD1 (5 bases). Looked up from germline, CDR1 is SNHLY and CDR2 is FYNNEI. CDR3 length equals 14 residues. Trimming stripped 4 bases from V and 7 bases from J, with 11 bases between. CDR3: CASSGGSPNSPLHF. DNA of the CDR3: TGTGCCAGCAGTGGGGGCAGTCCAAATTCACCCCTCCACTTT.

This clonotype occurred many times. The V gene is TRBV5-1, the J gene TRBJ2-7; D may be TRBD1 (5 bases). Looked up from germline, CDR1 is SGHRS and CDR2 is YFSETQ. The CDR3 extends over 12 amino acids. Trimming stripped 0 bases from V and 4 bases from J, with 5 bases between. The CDR3 loop reads CASSLGQYEQYF. CDR3 DNA sequence: TGCGCCAGCAGCTTGGGACAGTACGAGCAGTACTTC.

This clonotype has more than one count but fewer than ten. The chain joins TRBV12-3 or TRBV12-4 to TRBJ1-1; 9 nucleotides line up with TRBD1. The CDR3 runs 12 residues. Trimming took 10 bases from V and 4 from J; bases not matched to a gene: 4. Here the CDR3 reads CATDRGGTEAFF. The CDR3 DNA is TGTGCCACGGACAGGGGAGGCACTGAAGCTTTCTTT.

This chain connects TRBV11-2 to TRBJ2-5; 10 nucleotides align to TRBD2. This CDR3 comprises 20 residues. The V and J ends lost 1 base and 2 bases, in that order; junction bases with no gene match: 16. In germline, CDR1 is SGHAT, CDR2 FQNNGV. CDR3 nucleotide sequence: TGTGCCAGCAGCTTAGTTCGAGGCCTAGCGGGAGAAGGTGGGCAAGAGACCCAGTACTTC. It specifies CASSLVRGLAGEGGQETQYF.

This clonotype was picked up a small number of times. V gene TRBV4-3 combines with J gene TRBJ2-1; 9 bases agree with TRBD2. V shed 1 base and J 5 bases; nucleotides not matched to a gene: 6. The germline V gene has CDR1 LGHNA and CDR2 YSLEER. The length of the CDR3 is 16 residues. The DNA of the CDR3 is TGCGCCAGCAGCCAAGGTCCGTCTAGCGGGGACAATGAGCAGTTCTTC. This gives the protein CASSQGPSSGDNEQFF.

This clonotype came up a few times. The chain employs TRBV15 and TRBJ2-1; a weak D match, TRBD2 (5 bases). CDR3 length: 13 amino acids. Trimming removed 3 bases from V and 8 bases from J, with 11 bases in between. Germline lookup yields CDR1 LNHNV and CDR2 YYDKDF (reference sequence). Written as DNA, the CDR3 is TGTGCCACCAGCAGCCTAACTAGTGATGAGCAGTTCTTC. Translating gives CATSSLTSDEQFF.

The chain couples TRBV5-1 to TRBJ2-1; no clear D gene. V was shortened by 4 bases and J by 7 bases, with 18 bases between the two germline ends. The CDR3 totals 15 residues. The V gene's germline CDR1 is SGHRS and CDR2 YFSETQ. CDR3 in DNA: TGCGCCAGCAGCCTGAGAGGTGGTCTCGTTAATGAGCAGTTCTTC. Protein product: CASSLRGGLVNEQFF. The complete variable domain, with remaining parts taken from reference TRBV5-1 and TRBJ2-1, reads KAGVTQTPRYLIKTRGQQVTLSCSPISGHRSVSWYQQTPGQGLQFLFEYFSETQRNKGNFPGRFSGRQFSNSRSEMNVSTLELGDSALYLCASSLRGGLVNEQFFGPGTRLTVL.

V is TRBV20-1 and J is TRBJ2-7; maybe TRBD2 (5 bases). Trimming took off 3 bases at V and 2 bases at J, with 14 bases between the two ends. This CDR3 is built from 14 residues. Germline-derived CDR1 and CDR2 are DFQATT and SNEGSKA (reference sequence). The CDR3 sequence: CSASRGQATYEQYF. The CDR3 nucleotides read TGCAGTGCTAGTCGCGGGCAGGCGACCTACGAGCAGTACTTC.

This clonotype appeared many times. The chain links TRBV5-6 to TRBJ2-1; no definite D call. Looked up from germline, CDR1 is SGHDT and CDR2 is YYEEEE. Trimming stripped 0 bases from V and 6 bases from J, with 13 bases between. The CDR3 covers 15 residues. This CDR3 is CASSLAGRLLNEQFF. The CDR3 nucleotides read TGTGCCAGCAGCTTGGCGGGTCGCCTGCTCAATGAGCAGTTCTTC. Combining the CDR3 with reference TRBV5-6 and TRBJ2-1 gives the whole variable domain DAGVTQSPTHLIKTRGQQVTLRCSPKSGHDTVSWYQQALGQGPQFIFQYYEEEERQRGNFPDRFSGHQFPNYSSELNVNALLLGDSALYLCASSLAGRLLNEQFFGPGTRLTVL.

The rearrangement joins TRBV20-1 to TRBJ2-5; 8 bases are a match to TRBD2. Unmatched junction bases numbered 8, after V lost 1 base and J lost 7 bases. CDR3 length: 14 residues. Germline V lookup: CDR1 DFQATT, CDR2 SNEGSKA (reference sequence). CDR3 DNA: TGCAGTGCTAGAGCCCGGGGGGGCAAAGTGACCCAGTACTTC. This codes for CSARARGGKVTQYF.

The V and J genes are TRBV6-1 and TRBJ2-1; 10 bases map to TRBD2. The CDR3 is made up of 15 amino acids. Germline values: CDR1 MNHNS, CDR2 SASEGT. The V gene end was trimmed by 4 bases and the J gene end by 3 bases; junction bases not matched to a gene: 3. The CDR3 coding sequence is TGTGCCAGCAGTGGCGGGACTAGCGTCTACAATGAGCAGTTCTTC. Residues: CASSGGTSVYNEQFF.

The chain is built from TRBV12-3 or TRBV12-4 and TRBJ2-1; D remains ambiguous. Trimming took 7 bases from V and 0 from J, leaving 13 bases between them. The CDR3 spans 15 residues. Here the CDR3 DNA reads TGTGCCAGCATCAAGACTCCTGGCTCCTACAATGAGCAGTTCTTC. Translating gives CASIKTPGSYNEQFF.

This clonotype occurred many times. At one end the junction does not follow the germline gene, possibly because of a read error. V gene TRBV7-8 combines with J gene TRBJ2-5, with D tentatively TRBD1 or TRBD2 (6 bases each). Germline CDR1 reads SGHVS; CDR2 reads FQNEAQ. This CDR3 is 13 amino acids long. As DNA, the CDR3 is TGTGCCAGCAGCTATGCCCTAGGGGGGATATCTGACTTC. Its translation is CASSYALGGISDF.

This clonotype was counted between two and nine times. The CDR3 DNA follows: TGTGCCAGCAGTTTAGGGACAGGGGCCAGCACAGATACGCAGTATTTT. This encodes CASSLGTGASTDTQYF. V and J are TRBV12-3 or TRBV12-4 and TRBJ2-3, with 9 bases that match TRBD1. After removal of 1 base from V and 0 bases from J, the junction contained 2 bases not matched to a gene. The length of the CDR3 is 16 residues.

This clonotype was seen only a few times. This sequence joins TRBV9 and TRBJ2-7, with 9 bases that match TRBD2. The CDR3 consists of 15 residues. Per the germline V gene, CDR1 is SGDLS and CDR2 is YYNGEE. With V trimmed by 0 bases and J by 3 bases, 4 bases remained unmatched. The CDR3: CASSVVLAGVYEQYF. Written as DNA, the CDR3 is TGTGCCAGCAGCGTAGTGTTAGCGGGGGTCTACGAGCAGTACTTC. Full variable domain (remainder filled in from reference TRBV9 and TRBJ2-7): DSGVTQTPKHLITATGQRVTLRCSPRSGDLSVYWYQQSLDQGLQFLIQYYNGEERAKGNILERFSAQQFPDLHSELNLSSLELGDSALYFCASSVVLAGVYEQYFGPGTRLTVT.

This clonotype was found a few times. The chain is built from TRBV5-1 and TRBJ2-6; 10 positions agree with TRBD2. This CDR3 region has 17 residues. Trimming at V came to 1 base and at J to 2 bases, leaving 3 bases not matched to a gene. Germline CDR1 reads SGHRS; CDR2 reads YFSETQ. In DNA, the CDR3 is TGCGCCAGCAGCTTGCCTAGCGGGAGTACTGGGGCCAACGTCCTGACTTTC. It yields the protein CASSLPSGSTGANVLTF. The whole variable domain, filled in from reference TRBV5-1 and TRBJ2-6, reads KAGVTQTPRYLIKTRGQQVTLSCSPISGHRSVSWYQQTPGQGLQFLFEYFSETQRNKGNFPGRFSGRQFSNSRSEMNVSTLELGDSALYLCASSLPSGSTGANVLTFGAGSRLTVL.

The gene calls are TRBV20-1 and TRBJ2-1; 7 bases match TRBD2. The CDR3 is 18 amino acids. Looked up from germline, CDR1 is DFQATT and CDR2 is SNEGSKA (reference sequence). V gave up 0 bases and J gave up 2 bases; unmatched junction bases: 13. The CDR3 DNA is TGCAGTGCTAGAGATTGGGGATCAGCGGGGCTCCCCTACAATGAGCAGTTCTTC. Translated, it gives CSARDWGSAGLPYNEQFF.

The table lists this clonotype with many counts. The V and J genes are TRBV7-9 and TRBJ1-1; the match to TRBD1 covers 8 bases. CDR1 is SEHNR and CDR2 is FQNEAQ in the germline V gene (reference sequence). This CDR3 is 13 amino acids long. V lost 5 bases, J lost 10 bases, and 9 bases stayed unmatched. The CDR3 loop reads CASSAQGAGPAFF. In nucleotides, the CDR3 is TGTGCCAGCAGCGCCCAGGGGGCCGGGCCAGCTTTCTTT.

The chain couples TRBV29-1 to TRBJ2-5; maybe TRBD2 (6 bases). This CDR3 is 15 amino acids long. CDR1 SQVTM and CDR2 ANQGSEA come from the germline V gene. The germline V and J ends were trimmed by 6 bases and 1 base, with 18 bases remaining between them. In DNA, the CDR3 is TGCAGCGTGTGGGGCGGGGAAGGGGCCCAAGAGACCCAGTACTTC. Its translation is CSVWGGEGAQETQYF.

V gene TRBV2 combines with J gene TRBJ2-3; 8 bases align to TRBD2. The CDR3 has 14 amino acids. V shed 7 bases and J 0 bases; nucleotides not matched to a gene: 3. Germline loops: CDR1 SNHLY, CDR2 FYNNEI. CDR3 sequence: CASMGLGSTDTQYF. The CDR3 nucleotides read TGTGCCAGCATGGGACTAGGGAGCACAGATACGCAGTATTTT.

This clonotype occurred many times. The chain uses TRBV11-2 and TRBJ2-1, with 12 bases identical to TRBD2. Trimming removed 4 bases from V and 7 bases from J; junction bases left unmatched: 14. CDR3 size: 18 residues. The germline gives CDR1 SGHAT, CDR2 FQNNGV. The DNA of the CDR3 is TGTGCCAGCAGCTCCGGACTAGCGGGACCCGATTTCGCTAATGAGCAGTTCTTC. Residues: CASSSGLAGPDFANEQFF.

The chain is built from TRBV2 and TRBJ2-1; TRBD2 agrees at 14 bases. There are 16 residues in the CDR3. From germline, CDR1 is SNHLY and CDR2 FYNNEI. The ends lost 6 bases at V and 7 bases at J; junction bases unmatched: 8. In DNA form, the CDR3 reads TGTGCCAGCAGGAGGGGACTAGCGGGGGTGAGGAATGAGCAGTTCTTC. This encodes CASRRGLAGVRNEQFF.

The chain recombines TRBV4-3 with TRBJ1-4, with D uncertain. Germline V gene data show CDR1 as LGHNA and CDR2 as YSLEER. CDR3 length: 14 residues. V gave up 0 bases and J gave up 10 bases, with 12 bases separating them. CDR3 residues: CASSQEHSPAKLFF. The CDR3 bases are TGCGCCAGCAGCCAAGAACATAGCCCAGCAAAACTGTTTTTT.

The chain carries TRBV7-2 and TRBJ2-5; D call uncertain. The CDR3 consists of 14 residues. In germline, CDR1 is SGHTA, CDR2 FQGNSA. Trimming cost V 3 bases and J 1 base, with 9 bases left between them. The CDR3 reads CASSLIRAQETQYF. The CDR3 coding sequence is TGTGCCAGCAGCTTGATCCGGGCCCAAGAGACCCAGTACTTC.

The chain is built from TRBV5-4 and TRBJ2-3; possibly TRBD1 or TRBD2 for D (6 bases each). This CDR3 spans 16 amino acids. The germline V gene has CDR1 SGHNT and CDR2 YYREEE (reference sequence). Trimming left V 0 bases short and J 4 bases short, with 15 bases between. In DNA, the CDR3 is TGTGCCAGCAGCTTGGGTTTATGGGGGGCCGCAGATACGCAGTATTTT. Its translation: CASSLGLWGAADTQYF. Drawing the rest from reference TRBV5-4 and TRBJ2-3, the complete variable domain is ETGVTQSPTHLIKTRGQQVTLRCSSQSGHNTVSWYQQALGQGPQFIFQYYREEENGRGNFPPRFSGLQFPNYSSELNVNALELDDSALYLCASSLGLWGAADTQYFGPGTRLTVL.